The rows below give T cell receptor beta chains drawn from one sample of a study of T cells in Graves' hyperthyroidism and ophthalmopathy. TCRdb re-called the multiplex PCR reads through MiXCR, storing one row per CDR3 protein. The top ten clones hold approximately 31% of a sample with nearly 750,000 distinct CDR3 sequences, about 35% of them seen once. The material sequenced was blood. Receptors were obtained from a woman between 40 and 55 years old with Graves' hyperthyroidism. Both conserved end residues are part of each CDR3. D genes are given only for firm matches. Not every row has a clone size; where given, it reads once, few, many or a size class.

v_call: TRBV19
clone_size: NA
j_call: TRBJ1-2
d_call: TRBD1
cdr3_aa: CASSFSPGQGGYGGYTF
cdr3_nt: TGTGCCAGTAGTTTCTCGCCGGGACAGGGGGGATACGGTGGCTACACCTTC

v_call: TRBV7-2
clone_size: NA
j_call: TRBJ1-3
d_call: TRBD1
cdr3_aa: CASSLLPLNRGSSGNTIYF
cdr3_nt: TGTGCCAGCAGCCTACTTCCTCTAAACAGGGGGAGCTCTGGAAACACCATATATTTT

v_call: TRBV7-8
clone_size: many
j_call: TRBJ2-7
d_call: NA
cdr3_aa: CASSLGRSYEQYF
cdr3_nt: TGTGCCAGCAGTTTAGGACGCTCCTACGAGCAGTACTTC

v_call: TRBV7-9
clone_size: few
j_call: TRBJ1-1
d_call: NA
cdr3_aa: CASSLDFAEAFF
cdr3_nt: TGTGCCAGCAGCTTAGATTTTGCTGAAGCTTTCTTT

v_call: TRBV13
clone_size: few
j_call: TRBJ1-5
d_call: TRBD1
cdr3_aa: CASSLGGTGGGQPQHF
cdr3_nt: TGTGCCAGCAGCTTAGGAGGGACAGGGGGCGGTCAGCCCCAGCATTTT

v_call: TRBV2
clone_size: NA
j_call: TRBJ2-3
d_call: NA
cdr3_aa: CAGLSTDTQYF
cdr3_nt: TGTGCTGGATTGAGCACAGATACGCAGTATTTT

v_call: TRBV6-5
clone_size: once
j_call: TRBJ1-5
d_call: NA
cdr3_aa: CASSYEQGSNQPQHF
cdr3_nt: TGTGCCAGCAGTTACGAGCAGGGTAGCAACCAGCCCCAGCATTTT

v_call: TRBV7-2
clone_size: many
j_call: TRBJ2-5
d_call: TRBD1
cdr3_aa: CASSLRGTGFWRETQYF
cdr3_nt: TGTGCCAGCAGCTTACGTGGGACAGGGTTCTGGCGAGAGACCCAGTACTTC

v_call: TRBV7-9
clone_size: many
j_call: TRBJ1-6
d_call: NA
cdr3_aa: CASSFAPGPLHF
cdr3_nt: TGTGCCAGCAGCTTTGCGCCGGGACCCCTCCACTTT

v_call: TRBV2
clone_size: few
j_call: TRBJ2-3
d_call: TRBD2
cdr3_aa: CASNRRGGQRPTDTQYF
cdr3_nt: TGTGCCAGCAACCGCCGGGGGGGCCAGCGGCCCACAGATACGCAGTATTTT

v_call: TRBV14
clone_size: many
j_call: TRBJ1-1
d_call: NA
cdr3_aa: CASSQASEAFF
cdr3_nt: TGTGCCAGCAGCCAAGCGTCTGAAGCTTTCTTT

v_call: TRBV29-1
clone_size: many
j_call: TRBJ2-7
d_call: TRBD2
cdr3_aa: CSAKRPLAGGYEQYF
cdr3_nt: TGCAGCGCCAAAAGGCCACTAGCGGGAGGCTACGAGCAGTACTTC

v_call: TRBV19
clone_size: many
j_call: TRBJ2-6
d_call: NA
cdr3_aa: CASSLMARSGANVLTF
cdr3_nt: TGTGCCAGTAGTCTAATGGCTCGCTCTGGGGCCAACGTCCTGACTTTC

v_call: TRBV7-2
clone_size: many
j_call: TRBJ2-7
d_call: NA
cdr3_aa: CASRSTGSHEQYF
cdr3_nt: TGTGCCAGCAGATCTACAGGGAGCCACGAGCAGTACTTC

v_call: TRBV20-1
clone_size: few
j_call: TRBJ1-5
d_call: NA
cdr3_aa: CSARDVLNQPQHF
cdr3_nt: TGCAGTGCTAGAGACGTTCTCAATCAGCCCCAGCATTTT

v_call: TRBV11-2
clone_size: many
j_call: TRBJ2-7
d_call: TRBD2
cdr3_aa: CASSLSGGASYEQYF
cdr3_nt: TGTGCCAGCAGCTTAAGCGGGGGCGCATCCTACGAGCAGTACTTC

v_call: TRBV10-3
clone_size: NA
j_call: TRBJ2-6
d_call: NA
cdr3_aa: CAISAYGANVLTF
cdr3_nt: TGTGCCATCAGTGCCTACGGGGCCAACGTCCTGACTTTC

v_call: TRBV11-2
clone_size: NA
j_call: TRBJ1-5
d_call: NA
cdr3_aa: CASSAGRPYSNQPQHF
cdr3_nt: TGTGCCAGCAGCGCCGGCCGTCCGTATAGCAATCAGCCCCAGCATTTT

v_call: TRBV5-1
clone_size: NA
j_call: TRBJ2-2
d_call: NA
cdr3_aa: CASSLVADNTGELFF
cdr3_nt: TGCGCCAGCAGCTTAGTAGCGGATAACACCGGGGAGCTGTTTTTT

v_call: TRBV6-8
clone_size: NA
j_call: TRBJ1-4
d_call: TRBD1
cdr3_aa: CGLWGQGARLIREKLFF
cdr3_nt: TGTGGCCTTTGGGGACAGGGGGCCAGGTTAATAAGGGAAAAACTGTTTTTT

v_call: TRBV28
clone_size: NA
j_call: TRBJ2-5
d_call: NA
cdr3_aa: CASSSRGSGDQETQYF
cdr3_nt: TGTGCCAGCAGTTCGCGGGGTAGCGGCGACCAAGAGACCCAGTACTTC

v_call: TRBV2
clone_size: many
j_call: TRBJ1-5
d_call: TRBD1
cdr3_aa: CASSRDRENQPQHF
cdr3_nt: TGTGCCAGCAGTCGGGACAGGGAAAATCAGCCCCAGCATTTT

v_call: TRBV24-1
clone_size: many
j_call: TRBJ2-5
d_call: NA
cdr3_aa: CATGNFQTQYF
cdr3_nt: TGTGCCACCGGGAATTTTCAGACCCAGTACTTC

v_call: TRBV6-1
clone_size: many
j_call: TRBJ2-7
d_call: NA
cdr3_aa: CASSEGSGGGDEQYF
cdr3_nt: TGTGCCAGCAGTGAAGGGTCCGGAGGGGGCGACGAGCAGTACTTC

v_call: TRBV6-2/TRBV6-3
clone_size: many
j_call: TRBJ1-6
d_call: NA
cdr3_aa: CASSYAASPLHF
cdr3_nt: TGTGCCAGCAGTTACGCCGCTTCACCCCTCCACTTT

v_call: TRBV6-5
clone_size: NA
j_call: TRBJ2-7
d_call: TRBD2
cdr3_aa: CASSYQGLASGEQYF
cdr3_nt: TGTGCCAGCAGTTATCAGGGACTAGCTTCGGGGGAGCAGTACTTC

v_call: TRBV29-1
clone_size: many
j_call: TRBJ2-7
d_call: TRBD1
cdr3_aa: CSVGSGQGVVEQYF
cdr3_nt: TGCAGCGTTGGTTCAGGACAGGGAGTTGTCGAGCAGTACTTC

v_call: TRBV19
clone_size: NA
j_call: TRBJ1-1
d_call: TRBD1
cdr3_aa: CASSTGDRGNTEAFF
cdr3_nt: TGTGCCAGTAGTACCGGGGACAGGGGGAACACTGAAGCTTTCTTT

v_call: TRBV14
clone_size: few
j_call: TRBJ2-5
d_call: NA
cdr3_aa: CASSTLQAQETQYF
cdr3_nt: TGTGCCAGCAGTACGTTACAGGCCCAAGAGACCCAGTACTTC

v_call: TRBV12-3/TRBV12-4
clone_size: few
j_call: TRBJ1-2
d_call: NA
cdr3_aa: CASSPLPPGYGYTF
cdr3_nt: TGTGCCAGCAGTCCCCTCCCTCCGGGCTATGGCTACACCTTC

v_call: TRBV2
clone_size: many
j_call: TRBJ1-1
d_call: NA
cdr3_aa: CASSEALLSHTEAFF
cdr3_nt: TGTGCCAGCAGTGAAGCGCTTCTCTCGCACACTGAAGCTTTCTTT

v_call: TRBV6-1
clone_size: once
j_call: TRBJ1-5
d_call: NA
cdr3_aa: CASSEGELAQPQHF
cdr3_nt: TGTGCCAGCAGTGAGGGGGAGCTCGCCCAGCCCCAGCATTTT

v_call: TRBV25-1
clone_size: many
j_call: TRBJ1-1
d_call: NA
cdr3_aa: CASSDGGKDTEAFF
cdr3_nt: TGTGCCAGCAGTGACGGAGGAAAGGACACTGAAGCTTTCTTT

v_call: TRBV9
clone_size: NA
j_call: TRBJ2-1
d_call: NA
cdr3_aa: CASSPRDYNEQFF
cdr3_nt: TGTGCCAGCAGCCCAAGGGATTACAATGAGCAGTTCTTC

v_call: TRBV20-1
clone_size: many
j_call: TRBJ2-5
d_call: TRBD2
cdr3_aa: CSARGLAGSQETQYF
cdr3_nt: TGCAGTGCTAGAGGACTAGCGGGAAGTCAAGAGACCCAGTACTTC

v_call: TRBV7-2
clone_size: NA
j_call: TRBJ2-2
d_call: NA
cdr3_aa: CASSQEPAGGETGELFF
cdr3_nt: TGCGCCAGCAGCCAAGAACCAGCCGGGGGCGAGACCGGGGAGCTGTTTTTT

v_call: TRBV19
clone_size: many
j_call: TRBJ1-2
d_call: TRBD1
cdr3_aa: CASSIQGAGGYTF
cdr3_nt: TGTGCCAGTAGTATTCAGGGGGCAGGTGGCTACACCTTC

v_call: TRBV6-5
clone_size: many
j_call: TRBJ2-7
d_call: NA
cdr3_aa: CASSSTIGHEQYF
cdr3_nt: TGTGCCAGCAGCTCCACGATAGGGCACGAGCAGTACTTC